This T cell receptor beta chain was sequenced during a study of CD8+ T cells in alopecia areata. After isolation, RNA underwent reverse transcription to generate cDNA as the sequencing template. TCRdb's table, derived via immunoSEQ multiplex PCR, lists solely in-frame clones and lacks some. The sample has 110,000 or so clones, 50% to 60% seen once. Study-wide results and limits: Sharing of TCR sequences between patients (possibly for HLA-related reasons) was less clear than in mice.

Germline V gene sequence: CDR1 MGHRA, CDR2 YSYEKL. The ends lost 0 bases at V and 4 bases at J; junction bases unmatched: 9. This CDR3 is built from 17 residues. Concerning this clone: No antigen is known for it.

The receptor's source is a human donor with alopecia areata. Sample: NKG2D-low CD8+ T cells sorted from blood. The genes are TRBV4-1 and TRBJ2-7; 10 bases line up with TRBD2. As DNA, the CDR3 is TGCGCCAGCAGCCAAGAGGGAGCGGGAGGGCCTCGGTACGAGCAGTACTTC. Translating gives CASSQEGAGGPRYEQYF.